Sequencing of this TCR beta chain was carried out in a study of T cells in Graves' hyperthyroidism and ophthalmopathy. Germline loops: CDR1 SNHLY, CDR2 FYNNEI. This CDR3 has 14 residues. V was shortened by 2 bases and J by 5 bases, with 9 bases between the two germline ends. Using RNA transcripts as the source, TCR beta CDR3 regions were amplified. Researchers ran a first-round RT-PCR on the TCR CDR3 using the HTBI primer set. TCRdb itself ran the multiplex PCR reads through MiXCR, one entry per CDR3 protein. The table lists just over 550,000 distinct CDR3 sequences, roughly 46% of them singletons. This clonotype was picked up many times. Graves' hyperthyroidism was deemed stable given no ophthalmopathy progression within 18 months.

Specimen: peripheral blood or thyroid tissue (not recorded which). The clonotype was recovered from a woman aged 18 to 35 with Graves' hyperthyroidism. V usage is TRBV2 and J usage is TRBJ1-4; D gene uncertain. CDR3 nucleotide sequence: TGTGCCAGCAGTGAAAGACACGCAAATGAAAAACTGTTTTTT. This codes for CASSERHANEKLFF. The whole variable domain, filled in from reference TRBV2 and TRBJ1-4, reads EPEVTQTPSHQVTQMGQEVILRCVPISNHLYFYWYRQILGQKVEFLVSFYNNEISEKSEIFDDQFSVERPDGSNFTLKIRSTKLEDSAMYFCASSERHANEKLFFGSGTQLSVL.